The 9 T cell receptor beta chains in this list originate from one sample, sequenced in a study of neurological immune-mediated disorders. TCRdb ran MiXCR on the 5' RACE reads and lists one entry per CDR3 protein. Here the sample spans about 24,000 distinct CDR3 sequences, over 10% being singletons. The material sequenced was PBMCs. The receptors were gathered from a woman in her forties with HTLV-1-associated myelopathy (HAM/TSP).

This clonotype occurred many times. The chain has TRBV20-1 and TRBJ1-6; 8 positions agree with TRBD1. The CDR3 contains 15 residues. The V gene's germline CDR1 is DFQATT and CDR2 SNEGSKA (reference sequence). Trimming took 0 bases from V and 5 from J; bases not matched to a gene: 3. The chain's CDR3 is CSAREARGHNSPLHF. CDR3 DNA: TGCAGTGCTAGAGAGGCCAGGGGGCATAATTCACCCCTCCACTTT.

This clonotype appeared many times. CDR3 coding DNA: TGTGCCACCAGTGACCCCAGGGGGCCGGGGCAGCCCCAGCATTTT. Its translation is CATSDPRGPGQPQHF. This chain uses TRBV24-1 with TRBJ1-5, with TRBD1 matching over 8 bases. The CDR3 has 15 residues. Germline CDR1 and CDR2: KGHDR and SFDVKD. V shed 4 bases and J 7 bases; nucleotides not matched to a gene: 8.

This clonotype occurred many times. Here the CDR3 reads CASSSRSRTEAFF. CDR3 in DNA: TGTGCCAGCAGCTCCCGCAGCCGTACTGAAGCTTTCTTT. This sequence joins TRBV3-1 and TRBJ1-1; D ambiguous. This CDR3 has 13 amino acids. The V gene lost 5 bases and the J gene lost 5 bases, with 12 bases spanning the gap. From germline, CDR1 is LGHDT and CDR2 YNNKEL (reference sequence).

This clonotype was observed a few times. V and J are TRBV20-1 and TRBJ2-7; D is possibly TRBD1 or TRBD2 (5 bases each). Germline assignment: CDR1 DFQATT and CDR2 SNEGSKA (reference sequence). There are 16 residues in the CDR3. Deletions cut 2 bases from V and 2 bases from J, with 19 bases between. The CDR3 sequence: CSARLKTDSGTYEQYF. The CDR3 nucleotides are TGCAGTGCTAGACTTAAGACCGACAGCGGCACCTACGAGCAGTACTTC.

This clonotype was picked up many times. This sequence joins TRBV20-1 and TRBJ2-3; TRBD1 matches at 7 bases. Per the germline V gene, CDR1 is DFQATT and CDR2 is SNEGSKA (reference sequence). This CDR3 has 12 residues. The J segment lost 11 bases and the V segment lost 0 bases, leaving 5 bases of the junction unmatched. This chain's CDR3 is CSARESRGMQYF. CDR3 DNA sequence: TGCAGTGCTAGAGAGTCCAGGGGGATGCAGTATTTT.

The sample holds a few counts of this clonotype. The chain combines TRBV30 with TRBJ2-7; TRBD2 agrees at 7 bases. V dropped 7 bases and J dropped 0; count of bases not matched to a gene: 6. This CDR3 is built from 13 residues. Germline V gene lookup returns CDR1 GTSNPN and CDR2 SVGIG (reference sequence). CDR3 nucleotide sequence: TGTGCCTTTTGGGGCGGGGGCTCCTACGAGCAGTACTTC. Its protein product is CAFWGGGSYEQYF.

This clonotype was counted between two and nine times. The chain carries TRBV9 and TRBJ2-1; D remains ambiguous. This CDR3 spans 11 amino acids. V was shortened by 3 bases and J by 11 bases, with 9 bases between the two germline ends. Germline CDR1 and CDR2: SGDLS and YYNGEE. Written as DNA, the CDR3 is TGTGCCAGCAGCGGATTGGGGAAGCAGTTCTTC. This encodes CASSGLGKQFF.

The chain links TRBV6-6 to TRBJ1-5; 9 bases map to TRBD1. Germline V gene sequence: CDR1 MNHNY, CDR2 SVGAGI (reference sequence). Trimming removed 5 bases from V and 3 bases from J; junction bases left unmatched: 8. The CDR3 has 16 amino acids. The CDR3 sequence: CASSPGQGLHNQPQHF. In nucleotides, the CDR3 is TGTGCCAGCAGTCCGGGACAGGGCTTACACAATCAGCCCCAGCATTTT.

In this sample, this clonotype turned up many times. The chain combines TRBV10-3 with TRBJ2-7, with 8 positions matching TRBD1. V shed 7 bases and J 3 bases; nucleotides not matched to a gene: 8. This CDR3 contains 14 residues. Germline V gene sequence: CDR1 ENHRY, CDR2 SYGVKD. CDR3 amino acids: CAIKDRTGSYEQYF. CDR3 bases: TGTGCCATCAAAGACAGGACAGGGAGCTACGAGCAGTACTTC.